These T cell receptor beta chains were read from a single sample in a study of cytomegalovirus exposure and HLA in healthy donors. Assay used: immunoSEQ multiplex PCR; TCRdb lists only in-frame clones, some missing. The data show about 180,000 clones, about four fifths seen once. The specimen sequenced was PBMCs. These receptors were obtained from a woman in her twenties or thirties in good health and CMV-seronegative. Both conserved end residues are part of each CDR3. D genes are given only for firm matches. For some rows the clone size is stated as once, few or many, or as a class when expanded; others skip it.

TRBV11-2	TRBD2	NA	TRBJ2-7	TGTGCCAGCAGCTTAACGACTAGCGGGGGCTACGAGCAGTACTTC	CASSLTTSGGYEQYF
TRBV5-1	NA	NA	TRBJ1-2	TGCGCCAGCAGCTTAGGACAGAACTATGGCTACACCTTC	CASSLGQNYGYTF
TRBV4-1	NA	NA	TRBJ1-1	TGCGCCAGCAGCCAAACGTCATACAGATTGAACACTGAAGCTTTCTTT	CASSQTSYRLNTEAFF
TRBV9	TRBD1	NA	TRBJ2-1	TGTGCCAGCAGCGTACCCAGGACAGGGGAGAGGGACTACAATGAGCAGTTCTTC	CASSVPRTGERDYNEQFF
TRBV19	NA	NA	TRBJ1-1	TGTGCCAGTAGTATGGGGGGGATGAACACTGAAGCTTTCTTT	CASSMGGMNTEAFF
TRBV7-2	NA	NA	TRBJ2-2	TGTGCCAGCAGGCATCCGACTAGTTCAGGGGAGCTGTTTTTT	CASRHPTSSGELFF
TRBV19	NA	NA	TRBJ2-5	TGTGCCAGTAGTTCACAGACAGGAAGCGAGACCCAGTACTTC	CASSSQTGSETQYF
TRBV6-5	NA	NA	TRBJ2-7	TGTGCCAGCAGTTACGACTTCGGGAGCTACCGCGAGCAGTACTTC	CASSYDFGSYREQYF
TRBV27	NA	NA	TRBJ1-4	TGTGCCAGCAGTTGGGGAGGGATCCCAGAAAAACTGTTTTTT	CASSWGGIPEKLFF
TRBV28	NA	few	TRBJ1-1	TGTGCCAGCAGTCGCGGCAGGGGAACTGAAGCTTTCTTT	CASSRGRGTEAFF
TRBV5-8	NA	NA	TRBJ1-1	TGTGCCAGCAGCTTGGACAGGCGGAACACTGAAGCTTTCTTT	CASSLDRRNTEAFF
TRBV5-6	NA	NA	TRBJ1-3	TGTGCCAGCAGCCTACCCCTGTCGCCCTCTGGAAACACCATATATTTT	CASSLPLSPSGNTIYF
TRBV29-1	NA	few	TRBJ1-1	TGCAGCGTTTTCTCCCCCTTAGCGGACACTGAAGCTTTCTTT	CSVFSPLADTEAFF
TRBV5-1	TRBD2	NA	TRBJ2-5	TGCGCCAGCAGCGCGGCGGGGGGCCAAGAGACCCAGTACTTC	CASSAAGGQETQYF
TRBV9	NA	NA	TRBJ1-1	TGTGCCAGCAGCGTCCAACAGAACACTGAAGCTTTCTTT	CASSVQQNTEAFF
TRBV6-5	NA	NA	TRBJ1-5	TGTGCCAGCGGTCAGGGGAAGAGCAATCAGCCCCAGCATTTT	CASGQGKSNQPQHF
TRBV5-1	NA	NA	TRBJ1-2	TGCGCCAGCAGCACCGGACAGTCCCCGCCTGGAAATGGCTACACCTTC	CASSTGQSPPGNGYTF
TRBV5-1	TRBD2	NA	TRBJ2-3	TGCGCCAGCAGCCCATCCGGACTAGCGGGGAAAGGAGATACGCAGTATTTT	CASSPSGLAGKGDTQYF
TRBV5-1	TRBD1	NA	TRBJ1-1	TGCGCCAGCAGCTGGACAGGTTCCGAGGCTGAAGCTTTCTTT	CASSWTGSEAEAFF
TRBV27	TRBD1	few	TRBJ1-1	TGTGCCAGCACCCCGACAGGGGGCACTGAAGCTTTCTTT	CASTPTGGTEAFF
TRBV2	TRBD1	NA	TRBJ2-5	TGTGCCAGCAGATACTTCACAGGGGAGGAGACCCAGTACTTC	CASRYFTGEETQYF
TRBV6-1	NA	NA	TRBJ1-2	TGTGCCAGCAGTGATGGCGGGAACCATAACTATGGCTACACCTTC	CASSDGGNHNYGYTF
TRBV7-9	NA	NA	TRBJ2-2	TGTGCCAGCAGCTTAACGCGGAGCGGGGAGCTGTTTTTT	CASSLTRSGELFF
TRBV29-1	NA	NA	TRBJ2-7	TGCAGCGTTGAAACAGGGCCCTCTGAGCAGTACTTC	CSVETGPSEQYF
TRBV5-5	NA	NA	TRBJ2-6	TGTGCCAGCAGCCGAACAGGGACCGGGGCCAACGTCCTGACTTTC	CASSRTGTGANVLTF
TRBV4-2	TRBD1	NA	TRBJ2-7	TGTGCCAGCAGCCACCGAGTACAGGGGGCGCATCCCTACGAGCAGTACTTC	CASSHRVQGAHPYEQYF
TRBV7-9	TRBD1	NA	TRBJ2-7	TGTGCCAGCAGCTTTCGGGACAGGGACCACGAGCAGTACTTC	CASSFRDRDHEQYF
TRBV7-2	NA	NA	TRBJ1-2	TGTGCCAGCAGCTCCCAAGAGGGGGGGCGCATCCGTGGCTACACCTTC	CASSSQEGGRIRGYTF
TRBV4-3	TRBD2	NA	TRBJ2-1	TGCGCCAGCAGCCAAGACTTGACGACGGGACTAGCGGTTTACAATGAGCAGTTCTTC	CASSQDLTTGLAVYNEQFF
TRBV10-1	NA	NA	TRBJ2-2	TGCGCCAGCAGTGACGACATCACCGGGGAGCTGTTTTTT	CASSDDITGELFF
TRBV2	TRBD1	few	TRBJ2-5	TGTGCCAGCAGTGAAATATGGACAGGGTGGGAGACCCAGTACTTC	CASSEIWTGWETQYF
TRBV9	NA	NA	TRBJ2-3	TGTGCCAGCAGCCTCGGACAGACCGCTAGTACAGATACGCAGTATTTT	CASSLGQTASTDTQYF
TRBV2	NA	NA	TRBJ1-2	TGTGCCAGCAAGGAGGGCTACACCTTC	CASKEGYTF
TRBV6-1	NA	NA	TRBJ1-5	TGTGCCAGCAGTGAATCAGGGGTCGCTCTACGGAATCAGCCCCAGCATTTT	CASSESGVALRNQPQHF
TRBV5-1	NA	once	TRBJ2-5	TGCGCCAGCAGCCAACAGGCTCCTGGGGAGACCCAGTACTTC	CASSQQAPGETQYF
TRBV6-4	TRBD2	few	TRBJ2-1	TGTGCCAGCAGTGACGCGCCCGGGACTAGCGATGAGCAGTTCTTC	CASSDAPGTSDEQFF
TRBV6-1	TRBD1	NA	TRBJ2-5	TGTGCCAGCAGTGAATTCTCTGGACAGGGAGGAGAGACCCAGTACTTC	CASSEFSGQGGETQYF
TRBV7-9	TRBD2	NA	TRBJ2-2	TGTGCCAGCAGCCGTGGACTAGCGGGGTCCCACACCGGGGAGCTGTTTTTT	CASSRGLAGSHTGELFF
TRBV2	TRBD2	NA	TRBJ2-2	TGTGCCAGCGATACTCCTTGGGGAACTAGCGGGGGATTGGAGGACACCGGGGAGCTGTTTTTT	CASDTPWGTSGGLEDTGELFF
TRBV6-6	NA	NA	TRBJ2-7	TGTGCCAGCACTCCCTCTGCAGGGAGGAACGAGCAGTACTTC	CASTPSAGRNEQYF
TRBV7-8	NA	NA	TRBJ1-6	TGTGCCAGCAGCTTAAAACCACTTGACATACCCCTCCACTTT	CASSLKPLDIPLHF